This TCR beta chain was retrieved from a study of blood T cell repertoires in COVID-19. Study in general: Samples came from the United States, Italy and Spain, spanning acute and convalescent COVID-19. Sample material is recorded as cDNA or gDNA derived from T cells, B-cell-depleted T cells, or PBMCs.

The CDR3 covers 16 residues. Trimming took off 6 bases at V and 0 bases at J, with 19 bases between the two ends. Germline CDR1 is SGHTS and CDR2 is YDEGEE. In the study's own analysis: Amplification with reference gene primers provided the estimates of nucleated cell counts. Assay used: immunoSEQ multiplex PCR; TCRdb lists only in-frame clones, some missing. V and J calls plus clone size are reproduced from that table; the DNA served to infer D and trimming. The sample carries around 200,000 clones, roughly 81% recorded once. The TCR comes from a woman at least 80 years old with acute or convalescent COVID-19. Sequenced sample: peripheral blood. The chain links TRBV5-8 to TRBJ2-7; no clear D gene. CDR3 in DNA: TGTGCCAGCAACGTCGGCTTAGGCGGTGCCTCCTACGAGCAGTACTTC. Its protein is CASNVGLGGASYEQYF.